This TCR beta chain was sequenced for a study of cytomegalovirus exposure and HLA in healthy donors. Study at large: Of around 410 genotyped donors, more than 75% grouped in the Caucasian-associated ancestry cluster.

The PCR was carried out with 60 Vbeta primers and 13 Jbeta primers. The authors' processing: Among the unique TCR beta chains that a later analysis counted, about 86 million in all, roughly 11 million were shared. The method was immunoSEQ multiplex PCR; TCRdb's version includes in-frame clones alone and lacks a portion of them. The DNA was the basis for D and trimming; V, J and clone size are from that table. The sample consists of under 200,000 clones, 75% to 85% of them appearing once. V lost 1 base, J lost 7 bases, and 5 bases stayed unmatched. CDR3 size: 15 residues. In germline, CDR1 is SGHVS, CDR2 FQNEAQ. A remark on this clone: Its antigen remains unknown.

Study results and limitations: The authors listed around 150 TCR beta chains as cytomegalovirus-associated.

The sample comprised PBMCs. This clonotype was sampled from a male donor in good health and CMV-seropositive. V and J are TRBV7-8 and TRBJ2-1; 9 bases fit TRBD2. CDR3 in DNA: TGTGCCAGCAGCTTAGTGGGCGGACTAGCGAATGAGCAGTTCTTC. Amino acids: CASSLVGGLANEQFF.